One sample yielded the 10 T cell receptor beta chains listed below, sequenced in a study of tumor-infiltrating lymphocytes in localized non-small cell lung cancer. The data were produced by immunoSEQ multiplex PCR, yet TCRdb's version contains in-frame clones alone and is incomplete. The data contain about 15,000 clones, 65% to 75% of them singletons. Sequencing was performed on lung tumor tissue. These TCRs come from a human donor with non-small cell lung cancer.

The chain carries TRBV18 and TRBJ2-7; no definite D call. The CDR3 length is 14 residues. The V end lost 3 bases, the J end lost 4 bases, and 13 bases lay between the germline ends. Germline V gene data show CDR1 as KGHSH and CDR2 as LQKENI. The CDR3 spells CASSPWSRPYEQYF. As DNA, the CDR3 is TGTGCCAGCTCACCTTGGTCCAGACCATACGAGCAGTACTTC.

V usage is TRBV4-1 and J usage is TRBJ1-4, with D perhaps matching TRBD1 (5 bases). Trimming took off 0 bases at V and 7 bases at J, with 18 bases between the two ends. Germline CDR1 and CDR2: MGHRA and YSYEKL. The CDR3 extends over 17 amino acids. CDR3 loop: CASSQDLALPGGEKLFF. In DNA form, the CDR3 reads TGCGCCAGCAGCCAAGATCTGGCTCTCCCCGGGGGTGAAAAACTGTTTTTT.

By sample share, this clone is medium-sized. V gene TRBV21-1 combines with J gene TRBJ1-4; the table's TRBD1 call for D was not verified on the DNA. TRBV21-1 is an annotated pseudogene. The CDR3 is made up of 16 amino acids. CDR3 sequence reads: CASSIPNRALNEKLFF. The DNA of the CDR3 is TGTGCCAGCAGCATTCCGAACAGGGCGCTTAATGAAAAACTGTTTTTT.

The V and J genes are TRBV2 and TRBJ2-2, with 12 nucleotides matching TRBD2. Germline V gives CDR1 SNHLY, CDR2 FYNNEI. With V trimmed by 7 bases and J by 4 bases, 10 bases remained unmatched. The CDR3 contains 17 residues. Written as DNA, the CDR3 is TGTGCCAGCACAATTAGGACTAGCGGGACAGGCACCGGGGAGCTGTTTTTT. This encodes CASTIRTSGTGTGELFF.

This chain connects TRBV28 to TRBJ1-4; TRBD1 matches 7 bases. V lost 6 bases to trimming and J lost 8 bases; unmatched junction nucleotides: 9. The CDR3 sequence is 14 residues long. CDR1 MDHEN and CDR2 SYDVKM come from the germline V gene. In DNA form, the CDR3 reads TGTGCCAGCAGCACAGGGGCGCCAACGGAAAAACTGTTTTTT. Protein: CASSTGAPTEKLFF.

V usage is TRBV5-6 and J usage is TRBJ2-7; 10 bases map to TRBD2. V shed 4 bases and J 1 base; nucleotides not matched to a gene: 8. Germline values: CDR1 SGHDT, CDR2 YYEEEE. CDR3 size: 16 residues. CDR3 in DNA: TGTGCCAGCAGCCTGGGAGCGGGAGGGAGGTCCTACGAGCAGTACTTC. Its translation is CASSLGAGGRSYEQYF. Drawing the rest from reference TRBV5-6 and TRBJ2-7, the complete variable domain is DAGVTQSPTHLIKTRGQQVTLRCSPKSGHDTVSWYQQALGQGPQFIFQYYEEEERQRGNFPDRFSGHQFPNYSSELNVNALLLGDSALYLCASSLGAGGRSYEQYFGPGTRLTVT.

Sample share makes this clone medium-sized. The chain uses TRBV9 and TRBJ2-1; 8 bases match TRBD2. Germline trimming cut 0 bases from V and 4 bases from J; bases unmatched to any gene: 12. Germline values: CDR1 SGDLS, CDR2 YYNGEE. The CDR3 is 18 amino acids. The chain's CDR3 is CASSVGPETSVPYNEQFF. The CDR3 nucleotides are TGTGCCAGCAGCGTAGGGCCTGAGACTAGCGTCCCGTACAATGAGCAGTTCTTC. The full variable domain, with the rest looked up from reference TRBV9 and TRBJ2-1, is DSGVTQTPKHLITATGQRVTLRCSPRSGDLSVYWYQQSLDQGLQFLIQYYNGEERAKGNILERFSAQQFPDLHSELNLSSLELGDSALYFCASSVGPETSVPYNEQFFGPGTRLTVL.

Sample share makes this clone medium-sized. Here the CDR3 reads CSVHPGDEQYF. CDR3 in DNA: TGCAGCGTTCATCCGGGGGATGAGCAGTACTTC. The chain is built from TRBV29-1 and TRBJ2-7, with a tentative D call TRBD2 (6 bases). CDR1 is SQVTM, CDR2 ANQGSEA, per germline. The CDR3 extends over 11 amino acids. V lost 5 bases and J lost 7, with 12 bases in between.

CDR3 region: CASSWGLAGGPSYNEQFF. CDR3 nucleotides: TGTGCCAGCAGCTGGGGACTAGCGGGAGGGCCTTCCTACAATGAGCAGTTCTTC. The chain has TRBV28 and TRBJ2-1; 16 positions match TRBD2. CDR1 MDHEN and CDR2 SYDVKM come from the germline V gene. CDR3 size: 18 residues. Trimming removed 6 bases from V and 1 base from J; junction bases left unmatched: 6.

The sample holds a few counts of this clone. J is TRBJ2-3 and V is TRBV29-1; D is perhaps TRBD1 or TRBD2 (5 bases each). CDR1 is SQVTM, CDR2 ANQGSEA, per germline. V dropped 7 bases and J dropped 1 base, with 9 bases sitting between them. The CDR3 is 12 amino acids. In DNA form, the CDR3 reads TGCAGCGCTGGGACGCGCACAGATACGCAGTATTTT. Its translation: CSAGTRTDTQYF.